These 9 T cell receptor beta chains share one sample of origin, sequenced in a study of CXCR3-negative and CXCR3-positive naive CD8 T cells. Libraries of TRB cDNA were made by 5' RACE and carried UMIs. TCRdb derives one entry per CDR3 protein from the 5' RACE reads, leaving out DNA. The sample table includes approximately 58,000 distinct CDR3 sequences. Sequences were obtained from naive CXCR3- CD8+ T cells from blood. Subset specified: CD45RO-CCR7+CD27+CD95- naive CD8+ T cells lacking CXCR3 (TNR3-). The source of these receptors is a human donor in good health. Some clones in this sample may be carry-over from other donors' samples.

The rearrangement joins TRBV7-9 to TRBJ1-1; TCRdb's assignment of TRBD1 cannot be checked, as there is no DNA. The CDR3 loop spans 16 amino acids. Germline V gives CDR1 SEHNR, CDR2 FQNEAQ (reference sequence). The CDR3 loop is CASSPSGGGGDTEAFF.

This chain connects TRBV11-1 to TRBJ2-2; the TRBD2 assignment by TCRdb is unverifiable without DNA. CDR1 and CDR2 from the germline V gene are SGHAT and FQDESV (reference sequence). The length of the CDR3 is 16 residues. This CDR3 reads CAISPQRGGLTGELFF.

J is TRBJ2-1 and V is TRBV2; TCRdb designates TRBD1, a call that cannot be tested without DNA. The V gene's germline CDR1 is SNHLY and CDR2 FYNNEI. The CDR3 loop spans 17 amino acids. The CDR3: CASMRDSFAYANNEQFF.

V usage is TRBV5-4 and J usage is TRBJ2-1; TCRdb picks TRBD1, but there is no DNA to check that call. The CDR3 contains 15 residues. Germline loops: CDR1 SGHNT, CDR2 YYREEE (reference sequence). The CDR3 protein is CASSLDRGKYNEQFF.

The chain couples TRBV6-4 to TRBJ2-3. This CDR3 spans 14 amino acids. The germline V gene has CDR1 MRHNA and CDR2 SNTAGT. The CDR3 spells CASSPAASTDTQYF.

The CDR3 loop reads CASSVALVGSTEQFF. The chain combines TRBV9 with TRBJ2-1; the D call from TCRdb, TRBD2, cannot be confirmed without DNA. Germline-derived CDR1 and CDR2 are SGDLS and YYNGEE. CDR3 length: 15 amino acids.

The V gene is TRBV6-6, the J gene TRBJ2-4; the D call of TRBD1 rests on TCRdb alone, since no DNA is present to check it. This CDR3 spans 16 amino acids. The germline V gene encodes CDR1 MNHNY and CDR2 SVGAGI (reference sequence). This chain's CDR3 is CASSYLSGTGRGVFDF.

CDR3 sequence reads: CASSYLLAAKETQYF. The chain carries TRBV6-5 and TRBJ2-5; TCRdb selects TRBD2, and the lack of DNA leaves this call unchecked. Germline V gene sequence: CDR1 MNHEY, CDR2 SVGAGI. This CDR3 is built from 15 residues.

The CDR3 region is CASSEQGPALSNEQFF. The chain is built from TRBV6-1 and TRBJ2-1; the TCRdb call, TRBD1, lacks DNA for checking. Germline V gene data show CDR1 as MNHNS and CDR2 as SASEGT. The CDR3 spans 16 residues.